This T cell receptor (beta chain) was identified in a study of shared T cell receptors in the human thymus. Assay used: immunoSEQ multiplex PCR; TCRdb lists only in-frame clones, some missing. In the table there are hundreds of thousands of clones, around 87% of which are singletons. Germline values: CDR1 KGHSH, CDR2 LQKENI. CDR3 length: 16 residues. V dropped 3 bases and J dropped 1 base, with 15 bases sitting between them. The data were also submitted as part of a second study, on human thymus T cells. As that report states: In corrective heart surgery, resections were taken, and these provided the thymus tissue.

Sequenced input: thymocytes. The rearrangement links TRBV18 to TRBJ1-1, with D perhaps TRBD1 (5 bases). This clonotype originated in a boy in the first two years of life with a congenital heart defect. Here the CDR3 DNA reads TGTGCCAGCTCACCGGGGGAGGGTACGTCGAACACTGAAGCTTTCTTT. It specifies CASSPGEGTSNTEAFF.